This T cell receptor (beta chain) was sequenced in a study of cytomegalovirus exposure and HLA in healthy donors. The PCR was carried out with 60 Vbeta primers and 13 Jbeta primers. Libraries were prepared by immunoSEQ multiplex PCR; TCRdb keeps only in-frame clonotypes and omits some of them. Of 95,000 or so clones listed, approximately 81% are singletons. Germline V gives CDR1 SGHNT, CDR2 YENEEA. V trimming: 0 bases; J trimming: 9 bases; junction bases outside the gene matches: 5. The CDR3 has 14 residues. This clonotype originated in a woman aged 70 to 79 in good health and CMV-seropositive. V is TRBV11-3 and J is TRBJ2-1; 7 bases line up with TRBD2. Sequencing was carried out using PBMCs. CDR3 nucleotide sequence: TGTGCCAGCAGCTTAGACTTCATAGCGGGTGAGCAGTTCTTC. This sequence encodes CASSLDFIAGEQFF. The variable domain in full, completed from reference TRBV11-3 and TRBJ2-1, reads EAGVVQSPRYKIIEKKQPVAFWCNPISGHNTLYWYLQNLGQGPELLIRYENEEAVDDSQLPKDRFSAERLKGVDSTLKIQPAELGDSAVYLCASSLDFIAGEQFFGPGTRLTVL.